This TCR beta chain is drawn from a study of CD8 T cells in ankylosing spondylitis. Study findings and constraints: Reports of some motif variants in reactive arthritis synovial fluid and blood predate this one. Clones linked with disease were CD8+ and fairly uncommon in the peripheral blood. Clones tied to disease were said to be significantly enriched in matched ankylosing spondylitis synovial fluid. Roughly eight highly homologous variants made up a TCR beta motif that seemed to typify ankylosing spondylitis blood.

On this clonotype: Its specificity is not known.

Quantitative molecular-barcoded 5'-RACE generated the TCR beta libraries. TCRdb itself ran the 5' RACE reads through MiXCR, one entry per CDR3 protein. The sample lists over 700,000 distinct CDR3 sequences; roughly 19% were seen once. Germline loops: CDR1 ENHRY, CDR2 SYGVKD. Trimming cost V 2 bases and J 13 bases; bases outside gene matches: 15. This CDR3 region has 15 residues. The chain employs TRBV10-3 and TRBJ2-7; the match to TRBD2 covers 9 bases. Source material: blood, either unsorted or a sorted T cell fraction (not recorded which). The clonotype comes from a male donor with ankylosing spondylitis. In DNA, the CDR3 is TGTGCCATCAGTGAGGCGCCACGCGCGCGGGAGGGCCCATACTTC. It yields the protein CAISEAPRAREGPYF.